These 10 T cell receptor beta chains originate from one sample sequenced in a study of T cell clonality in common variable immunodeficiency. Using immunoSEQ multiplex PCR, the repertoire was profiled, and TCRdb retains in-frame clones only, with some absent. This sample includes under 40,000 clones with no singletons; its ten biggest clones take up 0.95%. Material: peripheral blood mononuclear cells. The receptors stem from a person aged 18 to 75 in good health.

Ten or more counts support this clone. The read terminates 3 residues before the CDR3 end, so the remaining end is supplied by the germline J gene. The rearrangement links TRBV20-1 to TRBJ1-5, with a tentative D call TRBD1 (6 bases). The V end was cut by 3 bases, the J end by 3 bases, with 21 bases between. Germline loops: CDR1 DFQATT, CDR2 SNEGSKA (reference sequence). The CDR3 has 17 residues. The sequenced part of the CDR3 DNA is TGCAGTGCTAGCCCACCAGCGCCGGGGGGCCCCAATCAGCCC. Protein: CSASPPAPGGPNQP. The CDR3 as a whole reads CSASPPAPGGPNQPQHF.

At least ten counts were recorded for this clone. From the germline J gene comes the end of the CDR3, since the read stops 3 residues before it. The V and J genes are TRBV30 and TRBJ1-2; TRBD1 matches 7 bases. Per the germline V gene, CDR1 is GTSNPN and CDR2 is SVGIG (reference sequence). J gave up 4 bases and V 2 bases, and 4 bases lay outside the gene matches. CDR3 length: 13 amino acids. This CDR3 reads CAWSLQGSYGYTF. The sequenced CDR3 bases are TGTGCCTGGAGTCTACAGGGGAGCTATGGC.

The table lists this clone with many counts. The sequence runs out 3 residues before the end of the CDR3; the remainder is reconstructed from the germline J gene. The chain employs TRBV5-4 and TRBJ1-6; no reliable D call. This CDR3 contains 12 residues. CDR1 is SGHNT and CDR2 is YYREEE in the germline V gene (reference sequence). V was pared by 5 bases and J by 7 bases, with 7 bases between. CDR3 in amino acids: CASSRLNSPLHF. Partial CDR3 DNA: TGTGCCAGCAGTCGTCTCAATTCACCC.

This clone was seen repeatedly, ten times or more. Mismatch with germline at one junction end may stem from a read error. Incomplete CDR3 DNA: TGCGCCAGCAGCCAAGTGGGCAGGCCCTACGAG. Protein product: CASSQVGRPYE. The CDR3 in its entirety is CASSQVGRPYEQYF. The chain combines TRBV4-2 with TRBJ2-7; D gene unclear. Sequencing ends 3 residues short of the CDR3 end; the germline J gene provides the rest. This CDR3 region has 14 residues. CDR1 and CDR2 from the germline V gene are LGHNA and YNFKEQ.

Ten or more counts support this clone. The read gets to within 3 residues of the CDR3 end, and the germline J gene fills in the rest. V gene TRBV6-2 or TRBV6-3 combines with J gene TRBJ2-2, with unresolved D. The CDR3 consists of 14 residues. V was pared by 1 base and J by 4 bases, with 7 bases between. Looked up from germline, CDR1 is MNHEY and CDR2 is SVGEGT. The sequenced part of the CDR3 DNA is TGTGCCAGCAGTTACTTCGATAGCACCGGGGAG. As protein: CASSYFDSTGE. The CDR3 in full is CASSYFDSTGELFF.

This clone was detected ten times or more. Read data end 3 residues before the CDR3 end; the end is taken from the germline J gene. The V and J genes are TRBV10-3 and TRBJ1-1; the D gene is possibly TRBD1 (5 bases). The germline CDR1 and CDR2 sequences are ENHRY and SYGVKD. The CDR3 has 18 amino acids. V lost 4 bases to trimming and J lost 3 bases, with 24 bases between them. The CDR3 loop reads CAISVLQANLKGDTEAFF. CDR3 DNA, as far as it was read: TGTGCCATCAGTGTTTTACAGGCGAATTTGAAGGGAGACACTGAA.

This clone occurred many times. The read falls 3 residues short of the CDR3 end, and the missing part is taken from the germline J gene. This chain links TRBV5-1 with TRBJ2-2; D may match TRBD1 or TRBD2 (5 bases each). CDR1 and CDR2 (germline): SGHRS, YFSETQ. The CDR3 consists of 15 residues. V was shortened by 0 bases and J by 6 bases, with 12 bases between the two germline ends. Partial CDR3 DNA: TGCGCCAGCAGCTTGGGGCAGGGAGTTCCCGGGGAG. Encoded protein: CASSLGQGVPGE. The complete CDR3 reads CASSLGQGVPGELFF.

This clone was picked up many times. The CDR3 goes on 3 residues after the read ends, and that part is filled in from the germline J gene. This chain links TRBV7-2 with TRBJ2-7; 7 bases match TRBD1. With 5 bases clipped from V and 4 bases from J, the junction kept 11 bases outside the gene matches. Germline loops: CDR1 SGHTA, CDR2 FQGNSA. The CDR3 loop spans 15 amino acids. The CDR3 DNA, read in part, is TGTGCCAGCAGCGTGGAGGCAGGGGGATCATACGAG. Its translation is CASSVEAGGSYE. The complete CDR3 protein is CASSVEAGGSYEQYF.

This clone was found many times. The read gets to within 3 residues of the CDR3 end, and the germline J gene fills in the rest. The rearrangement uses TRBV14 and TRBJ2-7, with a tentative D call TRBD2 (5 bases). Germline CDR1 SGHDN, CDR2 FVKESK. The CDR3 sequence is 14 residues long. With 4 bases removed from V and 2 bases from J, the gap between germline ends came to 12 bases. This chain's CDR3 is CASSLRTGTYEQYF. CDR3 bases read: TGTGCCAGCAGCCTTCGGACTGGGACCTACGAG.

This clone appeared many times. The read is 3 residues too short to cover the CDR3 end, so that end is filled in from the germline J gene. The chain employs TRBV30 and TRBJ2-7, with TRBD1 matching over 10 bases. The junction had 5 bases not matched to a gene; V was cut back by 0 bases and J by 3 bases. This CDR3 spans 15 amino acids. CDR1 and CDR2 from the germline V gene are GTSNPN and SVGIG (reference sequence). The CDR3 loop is CAWSVLTGGVYEQYF. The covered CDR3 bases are TGTGCCTGGAGTGTCTTGACAGGGGGCGTCTACGAG.